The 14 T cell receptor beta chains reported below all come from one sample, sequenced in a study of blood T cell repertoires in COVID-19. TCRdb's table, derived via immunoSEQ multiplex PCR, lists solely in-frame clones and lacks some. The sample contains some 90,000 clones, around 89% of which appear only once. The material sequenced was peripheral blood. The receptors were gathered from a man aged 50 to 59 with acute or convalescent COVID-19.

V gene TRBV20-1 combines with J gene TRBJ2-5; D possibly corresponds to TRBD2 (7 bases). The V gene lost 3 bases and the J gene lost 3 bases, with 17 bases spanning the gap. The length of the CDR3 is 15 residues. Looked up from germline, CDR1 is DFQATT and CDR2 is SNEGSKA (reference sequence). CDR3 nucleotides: TGCAGTGCTAGTAGCGCGGGGGCGCAAAAAGAGACCCAGTACTTC. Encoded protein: CSASSAGAQKETQYF.

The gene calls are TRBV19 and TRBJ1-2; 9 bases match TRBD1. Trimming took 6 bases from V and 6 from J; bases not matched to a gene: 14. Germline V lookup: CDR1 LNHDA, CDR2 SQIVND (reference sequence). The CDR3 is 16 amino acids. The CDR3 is CASSPEMDRGNDGYTF. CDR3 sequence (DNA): TGTGCCAGTAGCCCGGAAATGGACAGGGGAAATGATGGCTACACCTTC.

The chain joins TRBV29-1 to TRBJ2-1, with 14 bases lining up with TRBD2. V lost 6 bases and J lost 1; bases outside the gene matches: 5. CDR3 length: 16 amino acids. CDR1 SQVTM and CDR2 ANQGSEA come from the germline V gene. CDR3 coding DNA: TGCAGCGTGGGGACTAGCGGGGGTCGGTCCTACAATGAGCAGTTCTTC. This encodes CSVGTSGGRSYNEQFF.

CDR3 in amino acids: CASTPPGGGTNTGELFF. CDR3 DNA: TGTGCCAGCACCCCCCCGGGGGGCGGGACGAACACCGGGGAGCTGTTTTTT. This sequence joins TRBV7-2 and TRBJ2-2; TRBD2 might be the D (7 bases). The CDR3 is 17 residues long. Germline assignment: CDR1 SGHTA and CDR2 FQGNSA. V shed 7 bases and J shed 0 bases, with 18 bases lying between them.

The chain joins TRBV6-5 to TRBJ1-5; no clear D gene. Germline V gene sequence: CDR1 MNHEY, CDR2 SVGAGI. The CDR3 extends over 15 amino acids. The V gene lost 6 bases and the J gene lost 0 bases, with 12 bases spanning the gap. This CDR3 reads CASRSEPYSNQPQHF. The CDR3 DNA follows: TGTGCCAGCAGGTCAGAACCTTATAGCAATCAGCCCCAGCATTTT.

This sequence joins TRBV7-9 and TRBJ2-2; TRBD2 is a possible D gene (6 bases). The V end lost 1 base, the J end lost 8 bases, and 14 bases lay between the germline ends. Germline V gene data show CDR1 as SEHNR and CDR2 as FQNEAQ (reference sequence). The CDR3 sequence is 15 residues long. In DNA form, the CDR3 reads TGTGCCAGCAGCTTAGTTAGCGGCACTGAGGGGGAGCTGTTTTTT. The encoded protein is CASSLVSGTEGELFF.

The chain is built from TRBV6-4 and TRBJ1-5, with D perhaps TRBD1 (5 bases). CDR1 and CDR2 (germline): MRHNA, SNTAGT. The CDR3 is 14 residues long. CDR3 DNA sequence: TGTGCTCGCGCGGGACCGGGGGGGAATCAGCCCCAGCATTTT. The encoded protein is CARAGPGGNQPQHF.

As DNA, the CDR3 is TGTGCTAGTGGTGCCGGGTCAAAAGGCCGGGCAGATACGCAGTATTTT. It is translated as CASGAGSKGRADTQYF. The chain employs TRBV12-5 and TRBJ2-3; D gene unclear. The CDR3 loop spans 16 amino acids. Trimming left V 5 bases short and J 4 bases short, with 19 bases between. The V gene's germline CDR1 is LGHNT and CDR2 FRNRAP.

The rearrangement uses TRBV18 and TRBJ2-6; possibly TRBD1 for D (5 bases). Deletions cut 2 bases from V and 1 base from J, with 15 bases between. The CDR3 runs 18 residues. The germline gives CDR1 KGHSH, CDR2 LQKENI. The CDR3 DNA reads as TGTGCCAGCTCACCAAATAGGCAGGGTACTTCTGGGGCCAACGTCCTGACTTTC. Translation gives CASSPNRQGTSGANVLTF.

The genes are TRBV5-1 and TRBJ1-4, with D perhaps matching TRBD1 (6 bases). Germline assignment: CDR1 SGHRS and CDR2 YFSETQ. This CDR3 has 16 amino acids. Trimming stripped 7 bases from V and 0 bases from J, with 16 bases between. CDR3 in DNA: TGCGCCAGCGGATCGGGACACCTTGCAACTAATGAAAAACTGTTTTTT. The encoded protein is CASGSGHLATNEKLFF.

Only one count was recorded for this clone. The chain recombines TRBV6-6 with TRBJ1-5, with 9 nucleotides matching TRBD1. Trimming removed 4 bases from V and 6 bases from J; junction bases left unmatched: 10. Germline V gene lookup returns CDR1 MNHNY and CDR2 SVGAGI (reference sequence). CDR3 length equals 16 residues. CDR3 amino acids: CASSSATGGATQPQHF. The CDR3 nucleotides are TGTGCCAGCAGTTCCGCCACAGGGGGCGCAACTCAGCCCCAGCATTTT.

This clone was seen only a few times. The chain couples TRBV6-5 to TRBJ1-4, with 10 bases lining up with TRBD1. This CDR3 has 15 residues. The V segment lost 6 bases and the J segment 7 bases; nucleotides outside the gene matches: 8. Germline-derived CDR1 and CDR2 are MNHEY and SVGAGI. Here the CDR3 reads CASSNRRTGGEKLFF. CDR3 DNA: TGTGCCAGCAGCAACCGGAGGACAGGGGGTGAAAAACTGTTTTTT.

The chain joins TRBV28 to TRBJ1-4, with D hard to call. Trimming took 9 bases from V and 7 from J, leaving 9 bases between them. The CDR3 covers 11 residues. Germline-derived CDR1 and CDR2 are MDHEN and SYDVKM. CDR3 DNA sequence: TGTGCCAGAGGAGGGCTTGAAAAACTGTTTTTT. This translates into CARGGLEKLFF.

The DNA of the CDR3 is TGTGCCAGCAGTTCACAGAACAACTATGGCTACACCTTC. It encodes CASSSQNNYGYTF. The V gene is TRBV6-5, the J gene TRBJ1-2; the D is unclear. The CDR3 runs to 13 residues. Germline V lookup: CDR1 MNHEY, CDR2 SVGAGI. V was clipped by 4 bases and J by 2 bases, with 8 bases between them.